This is a list of T cell receptor beta chains from one sample in a study of blood T cells in healthy people across ages. Using its own MiXCR run on the 5' RACE reads, TCRdb lists one record per CDR3 protein. This sample has approximately 1.5 million distinct CDR3 sequences; 30% to 40% occur once, and the top ten carry about 10%. Sequenced material: blood. The receptors here all came from a woman aged 25 to 39 in good health. Both conserved end residues are part of each CDR3. Fields, in order: CDR3 length, V gene, J gene, D gene, clone size, CDR3 protein, CDR3 DNA. D genes are given only for firm matches. Clone sizes are given selectively: once, few, many, or a class where the clone is expanded.

CDR3 length: 14; V gene: TRBV2; J gene: TRBJ2-2; D gene: TRBD1; clone size: .; CDR3 protein: CASRRTGSTGELFF; CDR3 DNA: TGTGCCAGCAGGAGGACAGGGAGCACCGGGGAGCTGTTTTTT
CDR3 length: 15; V gene: TRBV5-6; J gene: TRBJ2-3; D gene: TRBD1; clone size: .; CDR3 protein: CASRPRDRGPDTQYF; CDR3 DNA: TGTGCCAGCAGACCCCGGGACAGGGGCCCTGATACGCAGTATTTT
CDR3 length: 14; V gene: TRBV6-5; J gene: TRBJ2-1; D gene: TRBD1; clone size: few; CDR3 protein: CASTQGASYNEQFF; CDR3 DNA: TGTGCCAGCACCCAGGGGGCTTCCTACAATGAGCAGTTCTTC
CDR3 length: 13; V gene: TRBV29-1; J gene: TRBJ2-1; D gene: TRBD2; clone size: many; CDR3 protein: CSVVPSGRNEQFF; CDR3 DNA: TGCAGCGTTGTCCCTAGCGGGAGGAATGAGCAGTTCTTC
CDR3 length: 13; V gene: TRBV2; J gene: TRBJ2-2; D gene: .; clone size: .; CDR3 protein: CASGGEGDGELFF; CDR3 DNA: TGTGCCAGTGGAGGGGAAGGAGACGGGGAGCTGTTTTTT
CDR3 length: 14; V gene: TRBV6-1; J gene: TRBJ1-2; D gene: .; clone size: .; CDR3 protein: CATLAGFFGVDYTF; CDR3 DNA: TGTGCCACTTTAGCAGGGTTTTTCGGCGTGGACTACACCTTC
CDR3 length: 15; V gene: TRBV27; J gene: TRBJ1-2; D gene: .; clone size: .; CDR3 protein: CASSPLGDYSYGYTF; CDR3 DNA: TGTGCCAGCAGTCCCTTGGGGGATTATAGCTATGGCTACACCTTC
CDR3 length: 15; V gene: TRBV5-1; J gene: TRBJ2-1; D gene: TRBD1; clone size: .; CDR3 protein: CTSSSTGGSYNEQFF; CDR3 DNA: TGCACCAGCAGCTCGACAGGGGGCTCTTACAATGAGCAGTTCTTC
CDR3 length: 14; V gene: TRBV5-1; J gene: TRBJ2-5; D gene: TRBD2; clone size: many; CDR3 protein: CASSPSGKGETQYF; CDR3 DNA: TGCGCCAGCAGCCCAAGCGGGAAGGGAGAGACCCAGTACTTC
CDR3 length: 14; V gene: TRBV19; J gene: TRBJ2-1; D gene: TRBD2; clone size: .; CDR3 protein: CASSIGAGVLEQFF; CDR3 DNA: TGTGCCAGTAGTATTGGGGCGGGAGTCCTTGAGCAGTTCTTC
CDR3 length: 15; V gene: TRBV7-9; J gene: TRBJ1-5; D gene: .; clone size: .; CDR3 protein: CASSLSWQRDQPQHF; CDR3 DNA: TGTGCCAGCAGCTTATCGTGGCAGCGTGATCAGCCCCAGCATTTT
CDR3 length: 21; V gene: TRBV11-1; J gene: TRBJ2-1; D gene: TRBD2; clone size: few; CDR3 protein: CASSLGLDSGGVFSSYNEQFF; CDR3 DNA: TGTGCCAGCAGCTTAGGTCTGGATAGCGGGGGGGTATTCAGCTCCTACAATGAGCAGTTCTTC
CDR3 length: 13; V gene: TRBV3-1; J gene: TRBJ2-5; D gene: TRBD2; clone size: .; CDR3 protein: CASWSSGQETQYF; CDR3 DNA: TGTGCCAGCTGGTCTAGCGGACAAGAGACCCAGTACTTC
CDR3 length: 15; V gene: TRBV15; J gene: TRBJ1-5; D gene: .; clone size: .; CDR3 protein: CATSMNRLGNQPQHF; CDR3 DNA: TGTGCCACCAGCATGAACAGGCTTGGCAATCAGCCCCAGCATTTT
CDR3 length: 16; V gene: TRBV28; J gene: TRBJ2-5; D gene: TRBD2; clone size: .; CDR3 protein: CASSGTSGRAWETQYF; CDR3 DNA: TGTGCCAGCTCCGGGACTAGCGGGAGGGCCTGGGAGACCCAGTACTTC
CDR3 length: 13; V gene: TRBV15; J gene: TRBJ1-6; D gene: .; clone size: .; CDR3 protein: CATRSEANSPLHF; CDR3 DNA: TGTGCCACCAGATCAGAGGCTAATTCACCCCTCCACTTT
CDR3 length: 14; V gene: TRBV5-4; J gene: TRBJ2-7; D gene: TRBD1; clone size: .; CDR3 protein: CASSIETGAYEQYF; CDR3 DNA: TGTGCCAGCAGCATCGAGACAGGGGCCTACGAGCAGTACTTC
CDR3 length: 17; V gene: TRBV7-2; J gene: TRBJ2-3; D gene: .; clone size: few; CDR3 protein: CASSSYFAGAAPDTQYF; CDR3 DNA: TGTGCCAGCAGCTCGTACTTTGCGGGGGCCGCCCCAGATACGCAGTATTTT
CDR3 length: 15; V gene: TRBV20-1; J gene: TRBJ2-1; D gene: .; clone size: few; CDR3 protein: CSARHPRGASDEQFF; CDR3 DNA: TGCAGTGCTAGACATCCTCGGGGGGCCTCGGATGAGCAGTTCTTC
CDR3 length: 17; V gene: TRBV9; J gene: TRBJ2-1; D gene: .; clone size: few; CDR3 protein: CASSVEVGRSSYNEQFF; CDR3 DNA: TGTGCCAGCAGCGTAGAGGTAGGGAGGAGCTCCTACAATGAGCAGTTCTTC
CDR3 length: 13; V gene: TRBV6-2/TRBV6-3; J gene: TRBJ1-1; D gene: .; clone size: .; CDR3 protein: CASSFRLVPEAFF; CDR3 DNA: TGTGCCAGCAGTTTCCGGTTGGTTCCTGAAGCTTTCTTT
CDR3 length: 12; V gene: TRBV29-1; J gene: TRBJ1-1; D gene: TRBD1; clone size: few; CDR3 protein: CSGHRGNTEAFF; CDR3 DNA: TGCAGCGGGCACAGGGGGAACACTGAAGCTTTCTTT
CDR3 length: 16; V gene: TRBV9; J gene: TRBJ2-1; D gene: .; clone size: .; CDR3 protein: CASSVGGDRVRGEQFF; CDR3 DNA: TGTGCCAGCAGCGTAGGAGGGGATAGGGTCCGAGGGGAGCAGTTCTTC
CDR3 length: 19; V gene: TRBV4-2; J gene: TRBJ2-6; D gene: .; clone size: .; CDR3 protein: CASSQAQTGITSGANVLTF; CDR3 DNA: TGTGCCAGCAGCCAAGCCCAAACAGGTATCACCTCTGGGGCCAACGTCCTGACTTTC
CDR3 length: 16; V gene: TRBV27; J gene: TRBJ2-1; D gene: TRBD2; clone size: few; CDR3 protein: CASSLLQASGSHEQFF; CDR3 DNA: TGTGCCAGCAGTCTCCTTCAGGCTAGCGGGAGCCATGAGCAGTTCTTC
CDR3 length: 15; V gene: TRBV4-1; J gene: TRBJ2-7; D gene: .; clone size: .; CDR3 protein: CASSQTTDNAYEQYF; CDR3 DNA: TGCGCCAGCAGCCAAACGACGGATAACGCCTACGAGCAGTACTTC
CDR3 length: 15; V gene: TRBV3-1; J gene: TRBJ2-7; D gene: .; clone size: .; CDR3 protein: CASSQESRGSYEQYF; CDR3 DNA: TGTGCCAGCAGCCAAGAGAGCAGGGGTTCCTACGAGCAGTACTTC
CDR3 length: 16; V gene: TRBV27; J gene: TRBJ2-6; D gene: .; clone size: few; CDR3 protein: CASSLSLSAGANVLTF; CDR3 DNA: TGTGCCAGCAGTTTATCCCTAAGCGCTGGGGCCAACGTCTTGACTTTC
CDR3 length: 18; V gene: TRBV7-8; J gene: TRBJ1-1; D gene: TRBD1; clone size: .; CDR3 protein: CASSLRTGQGTWVTEAFF; CDR3 DNA: TGTGCCAGCAGCTTACGAACGGGACAGGGGACTTGGGTCACTGAAGCTTTCTTT
CDR3 length: 16; V gene: TRBV4-1; J gene: TRBJ2-5; D gene: .; clone size: .; CDR3 protein: CASSPTETGDQETQYF; CDR3 DNA: TGCGCCAGCAGCCCTACCGAGACGGGAGACCAAGAGACCCAGTACTTC
CDR3 length: 16; V gene: TRBV4-2; J gene: TRBJ2-5; D gene: TRBD2; clone size: .; CDR3 protein: CASSQDRLAGGETQYF; CDR3 DNA: TGTGCCAGCAGCCAAGATAGACTAGCGGGAGGGGAGACCCAGTACTTC
CDR3 length: 14; V gene: TRBV10-3; J gene: TRBJ2-7; D gene: .; clone size: .; CDR3 protein: CAISEPDNVKEQYF; CDR3 DNA: TGTGCCATCAGCGAGCCGGACAACGTTAAAGAGCAGTACTTC
CDR3 length: 12; V gene: TRBV20-1; J gene: TRBJ2-3; D gene: .; clone size: few; CDR3 protein: CSASRGANTQYF; CDR3 DNA: TGCAGTGCTAGTCGGGGGGCTAATACGCAGTATTTT
CDR3 length: 15; V gene: TRBV6-5; J gene: TRBJ2-5; D gene: .; clone size: .; CDR3 protein: CASSYSQTLQETQYF; CDR3 DNA: TGTGCCAGCAGTTACTCTCAGACTCTACAAGAGACCCAGTACTTC
CDR3 length: 13; V gene: TRBV19; J gene: TRBJ2-4; D gene: .; clone size: .; CDR3 protein: CASGPIAKNIQYF; CDR3 DNA: TGTGCCAGTGGCCCGATAGCCAAAAACATTCAGTACTTC
CDR3 length: 13; V gene: TRBV24-1; J gene: TRBJ1-1; D gene: .; clone size: few; CDR3 protein: CATSDPTRAEAFF; CDR3 DNA: TGTGCCACCAGTGATCCGACGAGGGCTGAAGCTTTCTTT
CDR3 length: 17; V gene: TRBV12-3/TRBV12-4; J gene: TRBJ2-5; D gene: TRBD2; clone size: many; CDR3 protein: CASSPGGLAGDDETQYF; CDR3 DNA: TGTGCCAGCAGTCCGGGGGGACTAGCGGGAGACGACGAGACCCAGTACTTC
CDR3 length: 17; V gene: TRBV7-3; J gene: TRBJ1-2; D gene: TRBD1; clone size: .; CDR3 protein: CASSPGGQGSRLDGYTF; CDR3 DNA: TGTGCCAGCAGCCCAGGGGGACAGGGGAGCAGGTTAGATGGCTACACCTTC
CDR3 length: 13; V gene: TRBV5-5; J gene: TRBJ1-5; D gene: TRBD1; clone size: .; CDR3 protein: CASKQGFNQPQHF; CDR3 DNA: TGTGCCAGCAAACAGGGGTTCAATCAGCCCCAGCATTTT
CDR3 length: 14; V gene: TRBV6-4; J gene: TRBJ2-7; D gene: TRBD1; clone size: few; CDR3 protein: CASSDSSGDSEQYF; CDR3 DNA: TGTGCCAGCAGTGACTCCTCCGGGGACAGCGAGCAGTACTTC
CDR3 length: 15; V gene: TRBV3-1; J gene: TRBJ2-7; D gene: .; clone size: .; CDR3 protein: CASSHKTDTFYEQYF; CDR3 DNA: TGTGCCAGCAGCCATAAGACAGACACTTTCTACGAGCAGTACTTC
CDR3 length: 16; V gene: TRBV3-1; J gene: TRBJ2-3; D gene: TRBD2; clone size: once; CDR3 protein: CASSYQSGGATDTQYF; CDR3 DNA: TGTGCCAGCAGCTATCAGAGCGGGGGGGCAACAGATACGCAGTATTTT
CDR3 length: 14; V gene: TRBV6-1; J gene: TRBJ1-2; D gene: .; clone size: .; CDR3 protein: CASSEVWGGASYTF; CDR3 DNA: TGCGCCAGCAGTGAAGTGTGGGGAGGGGCCAGCTACACCTTC
CDR3 length: 21; V gene: TRBV24-1; J gene: TRBJ2-1; D gene: TRBD2; clone size: few; CDR3 protein: CATSDLPLSSGTRSSYNEQFF; CDR3 DNA: TGTGCCACCAGTGATTTGCCTCTCTCTAGCGGCACTCGAAGCTCCTACAATGAGCAGTTCTTC
CDR3 length: 14; V gene: TRBV5-1; J gene: TRBJ2-1; D gene: .; clone size: .; CDR3 protein: CASSGAGSGNEQFF; CDR3 DNA: TGCGCCAGCAGCGGTGCAGGGTCGGGCAATGAGCAGTTCTTC
CDR3 length: 15; V gene: TRBV29-1; J gene: TRBJ1-1; D gene: TRBD1; clone size: .; CDR3 protein: CSVQQGAARKVEAFF; CDR3 DNA: TGCAGCGTGCAACAGGGGGCAGCTCGGAAAGTTGAAGCTTTCTTT
CDR3 length: 16; V gene: TRBV20-1; J gene: TRBJ1-5; D gene: .; clone size: .; CDR3 protein: CSARALGVYSNQPQHF; CDR3 DNA: TGCAGTGCTCGGGCCCTAGGGGTTTATAGCAATCAGCCCCAGCATTTT
CDR3 length: 12; V gene: TRBV30; J gene: TRBJ2-4; D gene: .; clone size: .; CDR3 protein: CAWSSGENIRYF; CDR3 DNA: TGTGCCTGGAGTTCAGGGGAAAACATTCGGTACTTC
CDR3 length: 16; V gene: TRBV27; J gene: TRBJ1-6; D gene: .; clone size: .; CDR3 protein: CASSSLTLEGNAPLHF; CDR3 DNA: TGTGCCAGCAGTTCCTTGACACTCGAGGGTAACGCACCCCTCCACTTT